The sequence of this T cell receptor (beta chain) was determined in a study of IL-32 and malignant T cell survival in cutaneous lymphoma (dated by TCRdb to 2020 to 2023). Regarding the study in general: High-throughput TCR sequencing was used to test whether the TCR Vbeta+ T cells that survived in IL-32 cultures belonged to the malignant clone rather than being benign T cells with the same Vbeta. Samples from two CTCL donors were studied by high-throughput TCR sequencing, and IL-32beta was confirmed to support malignant T cell survival in vitro. Results the study describes overall, beyond this receptor: The kinetics of enhanced malignant T cell survival in culture varied somewhat between CTCL blood donors. IL-32beta appeared to support malignant T cell survival in vitro by inducing large CD14+ antigen-presenting cells that reduced apoptosis. The methods did not state the exact culture duration for the TCR-sequenced samples. Persistence of malignant T cell TCRs after in vitro culture with IL-32beta was shown by TCR sequencing.

This clone came up a few times. Its binding antigen is unknown. Base qualities were left out, and no much larger clone turns up one base away. Using the QIAamp DNA Mini kit, genomic DNA was extracted and then profiled by immunoSEQ with roughly 85-450 ng of DNA template. What TCRdb holds here is the immuneACCESS table cut down to in-frame rearrangements. Part of the clones is not present; checked against another copy, under half of the missing clones reflect an unresolved V gene, and the others are unexplained. The sample includes around 2,300 clones, with 82% observed a single time. Clones ranked in the top ten supply roughly three fifths of the sample. The blood samples were obtained from patients with leukemic cutaneous T cell lymphoma (Sezary syndrome) who were treated at a US cutaneous lymphoma program. Ficoll centrifugation was used to isolate peripheral blood mononuclear cells from the patients' blood.

The CDR3 measures 15 amino acids from cysteine to phenylalanine. Kept here is only the CDR3 DNA, which spans 45 bases and is read in frame from base 1. The germline V gene (reference sequence) specifies MNHEY as CDR1 and SMNVEV as CDR2. V and J are truncated by 4 bases and 5 bases respectively, leaving an intervening sequence of 17 bases. This sample comprised blood, obtained on day 0. The rearranged segments are TRBV27 and TRBJ2-5; possibly the D gene is TRBD2, per 6 matching bases. This clonotype was obtained from a human donor with cutaneous T cell lymphoma. The CDR3 region has the sequence CASSSRLEVGETQYF. The DNA sequence is given as TGTGCCAGCAGTTCACGACTAGAGGTGGGGGAGACCCAGTACTTC.